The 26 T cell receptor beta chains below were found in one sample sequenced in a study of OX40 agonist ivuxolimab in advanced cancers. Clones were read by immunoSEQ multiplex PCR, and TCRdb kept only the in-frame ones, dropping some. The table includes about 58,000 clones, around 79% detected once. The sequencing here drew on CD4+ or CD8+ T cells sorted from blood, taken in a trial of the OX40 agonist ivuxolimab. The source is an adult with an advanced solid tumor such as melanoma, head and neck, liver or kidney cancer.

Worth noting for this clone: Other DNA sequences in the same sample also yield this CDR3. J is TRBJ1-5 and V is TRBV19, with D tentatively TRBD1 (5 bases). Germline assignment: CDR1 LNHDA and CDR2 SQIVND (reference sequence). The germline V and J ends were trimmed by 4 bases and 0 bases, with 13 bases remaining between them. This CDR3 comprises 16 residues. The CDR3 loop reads CASSRSGANSNQPQHF. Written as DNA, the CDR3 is TGTGCCAGTAGTAGGTCCGGGGCCAATAGCAATCAGCCCCAGCATTTT. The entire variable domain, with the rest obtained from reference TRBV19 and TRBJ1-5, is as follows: DGGITQSPKYLFRKEGQNVTLSCEQNLNHDAMYWYRQDPGQGLRLIYYSQIVNDFQKGDIAEGYSVSREKKESFPLTVTSAQKNPTAFYLCASSRSGANSNQPQHFGDGTRLSIL.

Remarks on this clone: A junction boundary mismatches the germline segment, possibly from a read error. The CDR3 nucleotides are TGTGCTAGCAGCCGGACTAGCGGGGTGAACACCGGGGAGCTGTTTTTT. Its translation is CASSRTSGVNTGELFF. The chain uses TRBV7-7 and TRBJ2-2, with 12 bases matching TRBD2. Germline CDR1 and CDR2: SSHAT and FNYEAQ (reference sequence). The CDR3 runs 16 residues.

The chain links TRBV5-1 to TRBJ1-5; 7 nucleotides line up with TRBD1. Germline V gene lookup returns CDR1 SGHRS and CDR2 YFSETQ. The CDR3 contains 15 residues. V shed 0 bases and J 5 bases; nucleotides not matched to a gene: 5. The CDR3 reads CASSLEGAGHQPQHF. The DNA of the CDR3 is TGCGCCAGCAGCTTGGAGGGGGCAGGGCATCAGCCCCAGCATTTT.

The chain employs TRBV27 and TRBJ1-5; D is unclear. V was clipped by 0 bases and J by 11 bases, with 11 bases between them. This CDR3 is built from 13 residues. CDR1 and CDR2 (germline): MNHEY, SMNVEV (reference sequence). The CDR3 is CASSLSCCQAQHF. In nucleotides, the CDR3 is TGTGCCAGCAGTTTATCATGTTGCCAAGCCCAGCATTTT.

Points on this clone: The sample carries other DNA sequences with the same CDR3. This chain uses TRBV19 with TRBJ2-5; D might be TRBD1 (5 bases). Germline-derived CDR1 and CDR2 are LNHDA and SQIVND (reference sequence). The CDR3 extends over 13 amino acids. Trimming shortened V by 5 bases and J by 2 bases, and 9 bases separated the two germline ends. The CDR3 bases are TGTGCCAGTAGTTGGGGCAGACAAGAGACCCAGTACTTC. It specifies CASSWGRQETQYF.

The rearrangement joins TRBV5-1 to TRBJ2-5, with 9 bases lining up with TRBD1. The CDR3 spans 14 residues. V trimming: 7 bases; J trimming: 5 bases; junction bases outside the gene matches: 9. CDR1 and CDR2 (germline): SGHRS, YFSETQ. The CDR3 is CASRNTGGTETQYF. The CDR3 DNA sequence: TGCGCCAGCCGCAACACAGGGGGCACGGAGACCCAGTACTTC. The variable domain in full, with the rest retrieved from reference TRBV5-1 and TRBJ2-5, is KAGVTQTPRYLIKTRGQQVTLSCSPISGHRSVSWYQQTPGQGLQFLFEYFSETQRNKGNFPGRFSGRQFSNSRSEMNVSTLELGDSALYLCASRNTGGTETQYFGPGTRLLVL.

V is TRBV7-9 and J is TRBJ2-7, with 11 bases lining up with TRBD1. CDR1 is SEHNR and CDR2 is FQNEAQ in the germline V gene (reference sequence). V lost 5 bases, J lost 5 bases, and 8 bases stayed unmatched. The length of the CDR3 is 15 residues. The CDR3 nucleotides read TGTGCCAGCAGCGGTGTCCGGGACAGGGGGAACGAGCAGTACTTC. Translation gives CASSGVRDRGNEQYF.

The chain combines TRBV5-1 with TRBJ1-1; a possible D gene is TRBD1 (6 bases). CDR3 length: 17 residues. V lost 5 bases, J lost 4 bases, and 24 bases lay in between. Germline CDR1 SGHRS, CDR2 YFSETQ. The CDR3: CASRITLTQGFGTEAFF. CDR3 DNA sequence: TGCGCCAGCAGGATAACCCTCACTCAGGGGTTTGGCACTGAAGCTTTCTTT. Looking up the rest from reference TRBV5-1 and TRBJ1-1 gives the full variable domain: KAGVTQTPRYLIKTRGQQVTLSCSPISGHRSVSWYQQTPGQGLQFLFEYFSETQRNKGNFPGRFSGRQFSNSRSEMNVSTLELGDSALYLCASRITLTQGFGTEAFFGQGTRLTVV.

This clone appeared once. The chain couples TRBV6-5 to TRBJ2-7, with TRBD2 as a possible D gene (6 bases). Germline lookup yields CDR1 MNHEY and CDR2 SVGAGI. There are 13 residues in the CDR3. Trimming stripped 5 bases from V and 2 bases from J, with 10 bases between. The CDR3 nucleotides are TGTGCCAGCAGTGGGGGGAATACCTACGAGCAGTACTTC. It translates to CASSGGNTYEQYF.

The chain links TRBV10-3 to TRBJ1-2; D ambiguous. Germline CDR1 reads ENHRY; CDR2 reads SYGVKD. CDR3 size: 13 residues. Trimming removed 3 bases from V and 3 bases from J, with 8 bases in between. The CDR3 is CAISEGYHYGYTF. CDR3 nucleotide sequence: TGTGCCATCAGTGAAGGTTATCACTATGGCTACACCTTC.

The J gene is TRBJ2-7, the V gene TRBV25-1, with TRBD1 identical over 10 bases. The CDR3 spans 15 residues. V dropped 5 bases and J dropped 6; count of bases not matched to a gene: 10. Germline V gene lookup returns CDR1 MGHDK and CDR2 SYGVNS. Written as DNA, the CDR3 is TGTGCCAGCAGTATAGCCGGGACAGGGGCTCGCGAGCAGTACTTC. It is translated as CASSIAGTGAREQYF.

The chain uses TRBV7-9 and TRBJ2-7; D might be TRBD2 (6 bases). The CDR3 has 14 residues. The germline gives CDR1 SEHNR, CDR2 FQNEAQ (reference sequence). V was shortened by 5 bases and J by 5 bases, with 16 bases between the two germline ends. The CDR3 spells CASSPISGVHEQYF. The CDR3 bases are TGTGCCAGCAGCCCCATCTCGGGGGTACACGAGCAGTACTTC.

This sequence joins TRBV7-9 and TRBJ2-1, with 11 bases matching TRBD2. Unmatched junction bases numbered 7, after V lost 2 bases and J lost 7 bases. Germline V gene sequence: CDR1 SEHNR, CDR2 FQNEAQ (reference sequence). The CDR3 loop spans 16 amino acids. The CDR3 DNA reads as TGTGCCAGCAGCTTACTAGCGGGAGGTAGTAGGAATGAGCAGTTCTTC. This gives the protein CASSLLAGGSRNEQFF.

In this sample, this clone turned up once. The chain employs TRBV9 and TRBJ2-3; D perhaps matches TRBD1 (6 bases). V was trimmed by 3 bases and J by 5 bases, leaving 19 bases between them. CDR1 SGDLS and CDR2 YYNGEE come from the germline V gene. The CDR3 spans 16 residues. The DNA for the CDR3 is TGTGCCAGCAGCGAGAGTGGACAGCGTGAAGTAGATACGCAGTATTTT. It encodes CASSESGQREVDTQYF. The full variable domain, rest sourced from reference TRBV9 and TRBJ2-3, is DSGVTQTPKHLITATGQRVTLRCSPRSGDLSVYWYQQSLDQGLQFLIQYYNGEERAKGNILERFSAQQFPDLHSELNLSSLELGDSALYFCASSESGQREVDTQYFGPGTRLTVL.

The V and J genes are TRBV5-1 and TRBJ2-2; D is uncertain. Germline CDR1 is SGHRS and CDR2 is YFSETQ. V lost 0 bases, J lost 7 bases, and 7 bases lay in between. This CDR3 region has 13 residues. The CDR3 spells CASSLGQYGELFF. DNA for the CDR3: TGCGCCAGCAGCTTGGGACAATACGGGGAGCTGTTTTTT. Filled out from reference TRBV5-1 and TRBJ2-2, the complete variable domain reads KAGVTQTPRYLIKTRGQQVTLSCSPISGHRSVSWYQQTPGQGLQFLFEYFSETQRNKGNFPGRFSGRQFSNSRSEMNVSTLELGDSALYLCASSLGQYGELFFGEGSRLTVL.

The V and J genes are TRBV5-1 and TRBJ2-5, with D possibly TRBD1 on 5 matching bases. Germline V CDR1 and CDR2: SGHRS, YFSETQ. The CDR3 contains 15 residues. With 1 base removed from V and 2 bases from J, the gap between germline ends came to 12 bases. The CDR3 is CASSLFPQEQETQYF. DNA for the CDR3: TGCGCCAGCAGCTTGTTTCCACAGGAACAAGAGACCCAGTACTTC.

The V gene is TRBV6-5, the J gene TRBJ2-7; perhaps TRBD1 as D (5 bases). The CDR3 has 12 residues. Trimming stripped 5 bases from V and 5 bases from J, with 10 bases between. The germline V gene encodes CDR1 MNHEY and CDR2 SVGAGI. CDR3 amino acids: CASSSQGNEQYF. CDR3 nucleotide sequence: TGTGCCAGCAGTAGCCAGGGCAACGAGCAGTACTTC.

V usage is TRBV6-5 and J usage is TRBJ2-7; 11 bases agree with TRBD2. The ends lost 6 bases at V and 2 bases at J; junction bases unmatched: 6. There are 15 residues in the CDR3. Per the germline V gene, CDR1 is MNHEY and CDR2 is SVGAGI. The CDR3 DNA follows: TGTGCCAGCAGACCTACTAGCGGGGGAACCTACGAGCAGTACTTC. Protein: CASRPTSGGTYEQYF.

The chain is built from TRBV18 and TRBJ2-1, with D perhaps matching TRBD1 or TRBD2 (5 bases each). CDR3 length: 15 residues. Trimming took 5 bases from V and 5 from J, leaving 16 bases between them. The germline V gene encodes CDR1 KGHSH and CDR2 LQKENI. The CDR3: CASSRGGGQDNEQFF. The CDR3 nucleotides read TGTGCCAGCTCAAGGGGTGGCGGGCAGGACAATGAGCAGTTCTTC.

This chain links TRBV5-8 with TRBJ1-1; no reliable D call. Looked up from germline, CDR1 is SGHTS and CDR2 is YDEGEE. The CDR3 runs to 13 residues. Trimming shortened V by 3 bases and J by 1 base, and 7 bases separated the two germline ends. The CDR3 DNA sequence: TGTGCCAGCAGCTCGGAACGGAACACTGAAGCTTTCTTT. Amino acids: CASSSERNTEAFF.

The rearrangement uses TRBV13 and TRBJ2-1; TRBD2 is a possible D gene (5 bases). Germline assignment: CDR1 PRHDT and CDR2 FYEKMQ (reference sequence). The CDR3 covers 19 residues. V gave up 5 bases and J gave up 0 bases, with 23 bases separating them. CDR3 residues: CASSTPERVGEYSYNEQFF. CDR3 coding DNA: TGTGCCAGCAGCACCCCGGAGAGAGTCGGGGAATACTCCTACAATGAGCAGTTCTTC.

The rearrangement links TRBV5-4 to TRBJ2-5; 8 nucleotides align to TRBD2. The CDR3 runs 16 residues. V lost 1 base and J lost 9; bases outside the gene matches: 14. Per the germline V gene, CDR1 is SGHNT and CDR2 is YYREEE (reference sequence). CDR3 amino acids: CASSLHFQRGPGAQYF. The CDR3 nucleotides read TGTGCCAGCAGCTTGCACTTTCAGCGGGGGCCGGGGGCCCAGTACTTC.

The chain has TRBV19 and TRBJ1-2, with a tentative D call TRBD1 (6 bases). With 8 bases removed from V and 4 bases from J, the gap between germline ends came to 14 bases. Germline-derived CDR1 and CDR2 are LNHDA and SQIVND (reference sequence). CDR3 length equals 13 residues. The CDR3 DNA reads TGTGCCAGTGGAAGACAGGAGTCCTATGGCTACACCTTC. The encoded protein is CASGRQESYGYTF.

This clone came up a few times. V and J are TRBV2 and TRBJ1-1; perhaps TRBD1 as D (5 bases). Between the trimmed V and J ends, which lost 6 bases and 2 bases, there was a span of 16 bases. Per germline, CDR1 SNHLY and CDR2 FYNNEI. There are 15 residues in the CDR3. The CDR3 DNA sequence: TGTGCCAGCAGGTGGCTGACAGAATCTAACACTGAAGCTTTCTTT. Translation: CASRWLTESNTEAFF.

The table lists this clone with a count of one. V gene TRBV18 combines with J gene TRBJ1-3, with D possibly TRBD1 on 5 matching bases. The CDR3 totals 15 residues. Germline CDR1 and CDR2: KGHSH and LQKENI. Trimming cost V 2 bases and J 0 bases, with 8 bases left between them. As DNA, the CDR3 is TGTGCCAGCTCACCAGGGACGCGCTCTGGAAACACCATATATTTT. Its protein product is CASSPGTRSGNTIYF.

The DNA of the CDR3 is TGCGCCAGCAGCTCCGGCCGGACCCAGTACTTC. This encodes CASSSGRTQYF. The chain is built from TRBV5-1 and TRBJ2-5; no clear D gene. The CDR3 consists of 11 residues. The ends were cut back, 3 bases at V and 7 bases at J, with 7 bases in the middle. Germline V gene sequence: CDR1 SGHRS, CDR2 YFSETQ.